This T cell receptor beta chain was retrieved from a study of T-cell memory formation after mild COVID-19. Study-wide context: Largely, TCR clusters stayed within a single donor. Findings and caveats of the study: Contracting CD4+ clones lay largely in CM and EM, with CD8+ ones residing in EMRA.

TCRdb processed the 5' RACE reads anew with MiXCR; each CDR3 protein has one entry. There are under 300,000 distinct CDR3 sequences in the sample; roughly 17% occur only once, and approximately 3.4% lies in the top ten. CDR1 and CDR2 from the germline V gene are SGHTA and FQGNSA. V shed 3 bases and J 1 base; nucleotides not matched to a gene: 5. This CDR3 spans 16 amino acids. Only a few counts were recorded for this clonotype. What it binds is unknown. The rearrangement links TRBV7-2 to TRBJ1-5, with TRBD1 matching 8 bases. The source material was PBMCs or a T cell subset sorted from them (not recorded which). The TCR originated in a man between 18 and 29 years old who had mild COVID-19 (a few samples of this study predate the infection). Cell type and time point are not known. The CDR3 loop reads CASSFTGGRSNQPQHF. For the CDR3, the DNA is TGTGCCAGCAGCTTCACAGGGGGAAGGAGCAATCAGCCCCAGCATTTT.